This TCR beta chain was found in a study of early T cells in non-severe SARS-CoV-2 infection. Whole-study context: Sequencing was performed on bulk RNA from unsorted whole blood, leaving chains unpaired. Overall study results and limits: The study's VDJdb matching favored anti-spike CD8 responses and missed private and CD4 specificities.

CDR1 SEHNR and CDR2 FQNEAQ come from the germline V gene (reference sequence). This CDR3 is 14 amino acids long. The trim removed 3 bases at V and 6 bases at J, leaving 1 base unmatched. To note about this clonotype: The antigen is undetermined.

Individual cDNA molecules received unique molecular identifiers during library preparation. MiXCR, run by TCRdb on the 5' RACE reads, gives a single entry per CDR3 protein. Of 50,000 to 60,000 distinct CDR3 sequences in the sample, 8.7% were seen once. J is TRBJ2-1 and V is TRBV7-9; 11 bases fit TRBD2. This sequence originates from an adult who was a healthcare worker with PCR-confirmed SARS-CoV-2 infection or an uninfected control (not recorded which). The specimen comprised whole blood, sampled at baseline. Here the CDR3 reads CASSFTSGSNEQFF. As DNA, the CDR3 is TGTGCCAGCAGCTTTACTAGCGGGAGCAATGAGCAGTTCTTC.